This TCR beta chain was identified in a study of beta chain features in type 1 diabetes. At the level of the study: Sorted cells from all samples, numbering 107,917,701, were examined. Overall study results and limits: An over-representation of cells with high TCR expression could result from cDNA sequencing. VDJ junctions in type 1 diabetes patients carried more deletions and fewer insertions.

Averaging about 116 mL, one heparinised blood draw came from each individual donor. Every bit of the isolated RNA underwent reverse transcription, so sequencing read expressed TCRB transcripts. The table came from immunoSEQ multiplex PCR; TCRdb's copy has only in-frame clones and leaves some out. The sample comprises 900,000 or so clones, about a sixth of which are singletons, and about 0.02% rests with the top ten. Comment on this clone: Its specificity is unknown.

The CDR3 loop spans 13 amino acids. V lost 5 bases and J 7 bases, leaving 14 bases between the germline ends. Germline CDR1 SNHLY, CDR2 FYNNEI. This TCR was recovered from a woman in her late teens or twenties in good health. The source material was naive CD4+ T cells from blood. The chain couples TRBV2 to TRBJ2-5, with D tentatively TRBD2 (6 bases). CDR3 sequence: CASSPQGSGTQYF. The CDR3 coding sequence is TGTGCCAGCAGTCCCCAGGGTAGCGGGACCCAGTACTTC.